Described below is a single T cell receptor beta chain sequence and its context. Antigen unknown. The sample is drawn from a study of OX40 agonist ivuxolimab in advanced cancers. Study background: Patients were infused with ivuxolimab every 2 weeks at 0.01 to 10 mg/kg. Three dose-escalation patients had partial responses: one with hepatocellular carcinoma and two with cutaneous melanoma.

Germline values: CDR1 GTSNPN, CDR2 SVGIG (reference sequence). V lost 5 bases and J lost 5; bases outside the gene matches: 9. CDR3 length: 13 residues. Study-wide results and limits: Within 6 weeks, CD4+ and CD8+ blood T cells expanded clonally at 0.1 to 3.0 mg/kg.

Data came from immunoSEQ multiplex PCR; TCRdb stores just in-frame clones and leaves some out. The sample shows about 59,000 clones, over 70% of them seen only once. Material: CD4+ or CD8+ T cells sorted from blood, obtained in a trial of the OX40 agonist ivuxolimab. The receptor comes from an adult with an advanced solid tumor such as melanoma, head and neck, liver or kidney cancer. The chain recombines TRBV30 with TRBJ2-7; the match to TRBD2 covers 7 bases. The CDR3 here is CAWCAGEPHEQYF. The CDR3 DNA reads TGTGCCTGGTGTGCGGGAGAACCCCACGAGCAGTACTTC.